This is a list of T cell receptor beta chains from one sample in a study of human T cells and chemical hapten exposure. Via MiXCR, TCRdb re-called the RACE reads, giving one row per CDR3 protein. Of over 300,000 distinct CDR3 sequences listed, more than 4.5% were seen once; the top ten hold just over 2.5%. The sequencing here drew on whole blood, taken in connection with sensitization to the hapten diphenylcyclopropenone (DPC). The receptors were sampled from a woman aged 50 to 60 with alopecia areata. Some clones in this sample may be carry-over from other donors' samples. Each CDR3 is given with its conserved first and last residue. Fields, in order: V gene, clone size, D gene, J gene, CDR3 protein, CDR3 DNA. The D gene is left open where the match is weak. Expanded clones are given a class, and other clones once, few, many or no size at all.

>TRBV6-2/TRBV6-3|.|.|TRBJ2-1
CASSYPRWRDPYNEQFF
TGTGCCAGCAGTTACCCTCGATGGAGGGATCCCTACAATGAGCAGTTCTTC
>TRBV20-1|.|.|TRBJ2-1
CSARLPGRRYNEQFF
TGCAGTGCTCGCTTACCGGGACGGCGCTACAATGAGCAGTTCTTC
>TRBV6-2/TRBV6-3|many|.|TRBJ2-7
CASRPTGFNEQYF
TGTGCCAGCAGGCCAACAGGGTTCAACGAGCAGTACTTC
>TRBV6-6|few|.|TRBJ1-5
CASSSRQVSNQPQHF
TGTGCCAGCAGTTCAAGACAGGTGAGCAATCAGCCCCAGCATTTT
>TRBV4-3|.|TRBD2|TRBJ2-7
CASSQVTSGYEQYF
TGCGCCAGCAGCCAAGTTACTAGCGGTTACGAGCAGTACTTC
>TRBV29-1|many|.|TRBJ2-1
CSASGGWTYNEQFF
TGCAGCGCGTCAGGGGGGTGGACCTACAATGAGCAGTTCTTC
>TRBV23-1|.|.|TRBJ2-5
CASSHPRRGETQYF
TGCGCCAGCAGTCATCCCCGACGAGGGGAGACCCAGTACTTC
>TRBV5-1|many|.|TRBJ2-3
CASSSGPQYPRYF
TGCGCCAGCAGCTCGGGACCCCAATATCCACGGTATTTT
>TRBV5-1|few|TRBD2|TRBJ2-1
CASSSGLEVVNEQFF
TGCGCCAGCAGCTCGGGACTAGAGGTTGTTAATGAGCAGTTCTTC
>TRBV5-1|.|.|TRBJ2-3
CASSLGRSTQYF
TGCGCCAGCAGCTTGGGCAGGAGTACGCAGTATTTT
>TRBV6-6|many|TRBD1|TRBJ1-4
CASRGGGQNEKLFF
TGTGCCTCCAGGGGGGGGGGACAGAATGAAAAACTGTTTTTT
>TRBV6-5|many|.|TRBJ2-7
CASSHDRSEQYF
TGTGCCAGCAGCCACGACAGATCCGAGCAGTACTTC
>TRBV2|.|.|TRBJ1-2
CASSVPRGADYGYTF
TGTGCCAGCAGTGTCCCGCGAGGGGCGGACTATGGCTACACCTTC
>TRBV3-1|many|.|TRBJ2-3
CASSRGTTDTQYF
TGTGCCAGCAGCCGGGGGACCACAGATACGCAGTATTTT
>TRBV20-1|many|.|TRBJ1-1
CSARGGAPSTEAFF
TGCAGTGCTAGAGGGGGGGCCCCGAGCACTGAAGCTTTCTTT
>TRBV7-2|many|.|TRBJ1-6
CASSLVSLGSPLHF
TGTGCCAGCAGCTTAGTCAGCCTGGGTTCACCCCTCCACTTT
>TRBV5-1|many|.|TRBJ1-5
CASSLDTGNQPQHF
TGCGCCAGCAGCTTGGACACGGGCAATCAGCCCCAGCATTTT